Following are 30 T cell receptor beta chains from one sample sequenced in a study of shared clonotypes between healthy human individuals. The protocol was immunoSEQ multiplex PCR, while the TCRdb copy is restricted to in-frame clones and leaves out a portion. Here the sample spans about 1.1 million clones, around 78% being singletons. The specimen was memory CD4+ T cells from PBMCs. Subset reported: CD45RA-negative fraction. These receptors were taken from a man aged 18 to 35 in good health. Some clones in this sample may be carry-over from other donors' samples.

The chain links TRBV5-3 to TRBJ2-1, with 10 bases matching TRBD2. TRBV5-3 is an ORF for which the function is uncertain. This CDR3 region has 19 residues. The V and J ends lost 1 base and 6 bases, in that order; junction bases with no gene match: 16. The CDR3 sequence: CARSLNPASGRARSNEQFF. In DNA form, the CDR3 reads TGTGCCAGAAGCTTGAACCCCGCCAGCGGGAGGGCCAGGAGCAATGAGCAGTTCTTC.

This clone was counted a few times. The chain has TRBV10-3 and TRBJ1-2; no reliable D call. The germline V gene encodes CDR1 ENHRY and CDR2 SYGVKD. The CDR3 loop spans 14 amino acids. V dropped 0 bases and J dropped 2 bases, with 7 bases sitting between them. CDR3: CAISESEGNYGYTF. The CDR3 DNA reads as TGTGCCATCAGTGAGTCGGAAGGAAACTATGGCTACACCTTC.

This clone was recorded only once. The chain couples TRBV29-1 to TRBJ2-5; D could derive from TRBD1 or TRBD2 (5 bases each). Between the trimmed V and J ends, which lost 6 bases and 1 base, there was a span of 12 bases. Germline CDR1 reads SQVTM; CDR2 reads ANQGSEA. The CDR3 totals 13 residues. This CDR3 is CSVVRDGQETQYF. CDR3 bases: TGCAGCGTAGTCCGGGACGGCCAAGAGACCCAGTACTTC.

V is TRBV5-1 and J is TRBJ2-7; D unclear. Trimming pared 1 base from V and 3 bases from J, leaving 8 bases between. The CDR3 sequence is 13 residues long. Germline CDR1 reads SGHRS; CDR2 reads YFSETQ. CDR3 residues: CASSLTLNYEQYF. DNA for the CDR3: TGCGCCAGCAGCTTGACACTAAACTACGAGCAGTACTTC.

Only a few counts were recorded for this clone. This chain connects TRBV19 to TRBJ2-2; weak D call: TRBD1 (6 bases). V shed 3 bases and J shed 3 bases, with 11 bases lying between them. The germline V gene has CDR1 LNHDA and CDR2 SQIVND (reference sequence). The CDR3 has 15 residues. Here the CDR3 reads CASSILSGDTGELFF. CDR3 coding DNA: TGTGCCAGTAGTATTCTCTCAGGGGACACCGGGGAGCTGTTTTTT.

The chain links TRBV5-1 to TRBJ2-1; D is uncertain. Trimming removed 8 bases at V and 5 bases at J, with 11 bases between. The length of the CDR3 is 12 residues. CDR1 is SGHRS, CDR2 YFSETQ, per germline. The CDR3 region has the DNA TGCGCCAGTAAAATCCAGGACAATGAGCAGTTCTTC. This codes for CASKIQDNEQFF.

The chain links TRBV7-9 to TRBJ2-3; D gene uncertain. CDR3 size: 15 residues. Per germline, CDR1 SEHNR and CDR2 FQNEAQ (reference sequence). V gave up 4 bases and J gave up 0 bases, with 11 bases separating them. The CDR3 is CASSSRVPSTDTQYF. The CDR3, as DNA: TGTGCCAGCAGCTCCCGCGTTCCTAGCACAGATACGCAGTATTTT.

The table lists this clone with many counts. This sequence joins TRBV4-1 and TRBJ2-1, with TRBD2 matching over 8 bases. With V trimmed by 5 bases and J by 3 bases, 9 bases remained unmatched. The CDR3 has 16 residues. CDR1 and CDR2 from the germline V gene are MGHRA and YSYEKL. In DNA, the CDR3 is TGCGCCAGCAGCTCCCCCACTAGCGGATTCTACAATGAGCAGTTCTTC. Translation gives CASSSPTSGFYNEQFF.

This rearrangement joins TRBV7-6 to TRBJ2-5, with 7 bases lining up with TRBD2. J lost 0 bases, V lost 5 bases, and 12 bases had no gene match. This CDR3 spans 17 amino acids. Germline V CDR1 and CDR2: SGHVS, FNYEAQ. CDR3 loop: CASSKTTSSRYQETQYF. The CDR3 bases are TGTGCCAGCAGCAAAACGACTAGCTCACGGTACCAAGAGACCCAGTACTTC.

The genes are TRBV7-2 and TRBJ1-1, with TRBD1 as a possible D gene (6 bases). The V end was cut by 1 base, the J end by 4 bases, with 13 bases between. Germline CDR1 SGHTA, CDR2 FQGNSA. There are 15 residues in the CDR3. CDR3 sequence (DNA): TGTGCCAGCAGCTTAGAGCCGGGGGCGCGCACTGAAGCTTTCTTT. Its translation: CASSLEPGARTEAFF.

The chain links TRBV6-5 to TRBJ2-6, with a tentative D call TRBD1 (7 bases). The ends were cut back, 6 bases at V and 4 bases at J, with 10 bases in the middle. This CDR3 is 14 amino acids long. Germline lookup yields CDR1 MNHEY and CDR2 SVGAGI. The CDR3 loop reads CASSRGAGANVLTF. As DNA, the CDR3 is TGTGCCAGCAGCAGGGGGGCCGGGGCCAACGTCCTGACTTTC.

The chain has TRBV5-4 and TRBJ2-1; 15 nucleotides align to TRBD2. This CDR3 is 17 amino acids long. Germline V gene lookup returns CDR1 SGHNT and CDR2 YYREEE (reference sequence). The V and J ends lost 4 bases and 2 bases, in that order; junction bases with no gene match: 4. Here the CDR3 reads CASSQGLAGGPYNEQFF. The CDR3 region has the DNA TGTGCCAGCAGCCAGGGACTAGCGGGAGGACCCTACAATGAGCAGTTCTTC.

The V call is TRBV6-1, the J call TRBJ2-1, with 7 bases aligning to TRBD2. The J segment lost 5 bases and the V segment lost 2 bases, leaving 9 bases of the junction unmatched. The CDR3 loop spans 16 amino acids. In germline, CDR1 is MNHNS, CDR2 SASEGT. CDR3 region: CASSESAGRGDNEQFF. CDR3 DNA: TGTGCCAGCAGTGAATCCGCAGGGAGGGGAGACAATGAGCAGTTCTTC.

The chain uses TRBV11-2 and TRBJ2-7; possible D gene TRBD2, 6 bases. V lost 6 bases and J lost 6, with 12 bases in between. Germline loops: CDR1 SGHAT, CDR2 FQNNGV. The CDR3 has 12 residues. The CDR3 here is CASRTSMGEQYF. The CDR3 region has the DNA TGTGCCAGCAGAACTAGCATGGGCGAGCAGTACTTC.

The chain uses TRBV15 and TRBJ1-3; tentative D call: TRBD1 (5 bases). The V end lost 0 bases, the J end lost 0 bases, and 15 bases lay between the germline ends. Germline values: CDR1 LNHNV, CDR2 YYDKDF (reference sequence). This CDR3 is 18 amino acids long. The CDR3 reads CATSRDLVGGSSGNTIYF. CDR3 coding DNA: TGTGCCACCAGCAGAGATCTAGTGGGGGGGAGCTCTGGAAACACCATATATTTT.

CDR3 loop: CASSSDRAISYEQYF. The CDR3, as DNA: TGCGCCAGCAGCTCGGACAGGGCCATCTCCTACGAGCAGTACTTC. The J gene is TRBJ2-7, the V gene TRBV5-1, with 8 bases lining up with TRBD1. The CDR3 has 15 amino acids. Germline CDR1 reads SGHRS; CDR2 reads YFSETQ. Losses at the gene ends were 3 bases for V and 0 bases for J; bases not matched to a gene: 5.

This clone came up a few times. The rearrangement uses TRBV5-4 and TRBJ1-1; D is unresolved. The length of the CDR3 is 15 residues. Germline V gene sequence: CDR1 SGHNT, CDR2 YYREEE (reference sequence). The V gene lost 4 bases and the J gene lost 5 bases, with 18 bases spanning the gap. The CDR3 DNA follows: TGTGCCAGCAGCCTACCTATGCTCCAAACTACTGAAGCTTTCTTT. Protein: CASSLPMLQTTEAFF.

This clone was detected a few times. The chain carries TRBV9 and TRBJ2-2; 7 bases align to TRBD1. From germline, CDR1 is SGDLS and CDR2 YYNGEE. This CDR3 comprises 14 residues. Germline trimming cut 4 bases from V and 6 bases from J; bases unmatched to any gene: 6. DNA of the CDR3: TGTGCCAGCAGCTCGCGACAGGGTCCCGGGGAGCTGTTTTTT. Translation gives CASSSRQGPGELFF.

This clone was recorded a few times. The chain is built from TRBV28 and TRBJ1-1, with a weak D call TRBD1 (5 bases). V was clipped by 6 bases and J by 3 bases, with 14 bases between them. The CDR3 runs to 14 residues. Germline V lookup: CDR1 MDHEN, CDR2 SYDVKM. The CDR3 DNA follows: TGTGCCAGCAGCACCGCCGCGGGGGACACTGAAGCTTTCTTT. It specifies CASSTAAGDTEAFF.

This clone appeared a few times. The genes are TRBV4-1 and TRBJ1-2; D is unresolved. The CDR3 is 15 amino acids. The germline V gene has CDR1 MGHRA and CDR2 YSYEKL. With 3 bases removed from V and 4 bases from J, the gap between germline ends came to 15 bases. Here the CDR3 DNA reads TGCGCCAGCAGCCACCTCGGTGGAGAAACCTATGGCTACACCTTC. Encoded protein: CASSHLGGETYGYTF.

Concerning this clone itself: The sample has other DNA sequences that encode this CDR3 too. The chain uses TRBV7-2 and TRBJ2-7; no clear D gene. Germline V CDR1 and CDR2: SGHTA, FQGNSA. The CDR3 totals 12 residues. The V end was cut by 1 base, the J end by 3 bases, with 4 bases between. CDR3 amino acids: CASSLVFYEQYF. The CDR3 DNA reads as TGTGCCAGCAGCTTAGTATTCTACGAGCAGTACTTC.

Remarks on this clone: A much larger clone lies a single base off, so this may be a read error. This sample also contains other DNA sequences that code for the same CDR3. The chain has TRBV30 and TRBJ2-7, with D maybe TRBD2 (6 bases). V was trimmed by 3 bases and J by 6 bases, leaving 15 bases between them. There are 13 residues in the CDR3. Per germline, CDR1 GTSNPN and CDR2 SVGIG (reference sequence). The CDR3 coding sequence is TGTGCCTGGAGCGTACTAGCCCTGGGCGAGCAGTACTTC. Protein sequence: CAWSVLALGEQYF.

The V and J genes are TRBV14 and TRBJ2-7, with 11 positions matching TRBD2. The germline CDR1 and CDR2 sequences are SGHDN and FVKESK. After removal of 1 base from V and 4 bases from J, the junction contained 3 bases not matched to a gene. This CDR3 contains 15 residues. The CDR3 coding sequence is TGTGCCAGCAGCCAAGCGGCTAGCGGGAGGTACGAGCAGTACTTC. Encoded protein: CASSQAASGRYEQYF. The full variable domain, with the rest looked up from reference TRBV14 and TRBJ2-7, is EAGVTQFPSHSVIEKGQTVTLRCDPISGHDNLYWYRRVMGKEIKFLLHFVKESKQDESGMPNNRFLAERTGGTYSTLKVQPAELEDSGVYFCASSQAASGRYEQYFGPGTRLTVT.

Comments on this clone: This CDR3 is also generated by other DNA sequences in the sample. The J gene is TRBJ2-1, the V gene TRBV30; TRBD2 might be the D (6 bases). Per germline, CDR1 GTSNPN and CDR2 SVGIG (reference sequence). V gave up 1 base and J gave up 3 bases, with 10 bases separating them. The CDR3 is made up of 14 amino acids. The DNA of the CDR3 is TGTGCCTGGAGTGAGGGGAGGCTCTACAATGAGCAGTTCTTC. Protein sequence: CAWSEGRLYNEQFF.

CDR3: CASSEAEEDTQYF. The CDR3 DNA follows: TGTGCCAGCAGTGAAGCGGAAGAAGATACGCAGTATTTT. V and J are TRBV2 and TRBJ2-3, with D unclear. The CDR3 runs 13 residues. Between the trimmed V and J ends, which lost 0 bases and 5 bases, there was a span of 6 bases. Germline loops: CDR1 SNHLY, CDR2 FYNNEI.

V and J are TRBV14 and TRBJ2-5; a possible D gene is TRBD1 (6 bases). V lost 2 bases and J lost 7, with 11 bases in between. The germline gives CDR1 SGHDN, CDR2 FVKESK. This CDR3 comprises 13 residues. The CDR3 sequence is CASSQQGPGTQYF. The CDR3 DNA is TGTGCCAGCAGCCAACAGGGGCCAGGGACCCAGTACTTC.

CDR3 nucleotide sequence: TGTGCCAGCAGCCCTCCTGGGGGGCTTGAGACCCAGTACTTC. Its translation: CASSPPGGLETQYF. The rearrangement links TRBV9 to TRBJ2-5; either TRBD1 or TRBD2 may fit D (6 bases each). The CDR3 has 14 amino acids. V lost 4 bases and J 5 bases, leaving 15 bases between the germline ends. Germline CDR1 and CDR2: SGDLS and YYNGEE.

The table lists this clone with many counts. The chain joins TRBV4-1 to TRBJ1-1; 9 bases fit TRBD1. The germline CDR1 and CDR2 sequences are MGHRA and YSYEKL. The CDR3 has 16 amino acids. The junction had 9 bases not matched to a gene; V was cut back by 0 bases and J by 7 bases. This CDR3 reads CASSQDTGTGRNEAFF. The DNA for the CDR3 is TGCGCCAGCAGCCAAGATACCGGGACAGGGCGAAATGAAGCTTTCTTT.

This clone was recorded a few times. The rearrangement uses TRBV30 and TRBJ1-1; D is undetermined. This CDR3 region has 14 residues. CDR1 and CDR2 (germline): GTSNPN, SVGIG (reference sequence). With 1 base removed from V and 4 bases from J, the gap between germline ends came to 13 bases. The CDR3 bases are TGTGCCTGGAGTGAAGATCCGAGGTTCACTGAAGCTTTCTTT. As protein: CAWSEDPRFTEAFF.

The chain links TRBV5-4 to TRBJ1-2; unclear D gene. The CDR3 spans 15 residues. Between the trimmed V and J ends, which lost 4 bases and 4 bases, there was a span of 17 bases. Germline V gene sequence: CDR1 SGHNT, CDR2 YYREEE (reference sequence). The chain's CDR3 is CASSAGGQVSYGYTF. The CDR3, as DNA: TGTGCCAGCAGCGCGGGAGGTCAGGTTTCCTATGGCTACACCTTC.